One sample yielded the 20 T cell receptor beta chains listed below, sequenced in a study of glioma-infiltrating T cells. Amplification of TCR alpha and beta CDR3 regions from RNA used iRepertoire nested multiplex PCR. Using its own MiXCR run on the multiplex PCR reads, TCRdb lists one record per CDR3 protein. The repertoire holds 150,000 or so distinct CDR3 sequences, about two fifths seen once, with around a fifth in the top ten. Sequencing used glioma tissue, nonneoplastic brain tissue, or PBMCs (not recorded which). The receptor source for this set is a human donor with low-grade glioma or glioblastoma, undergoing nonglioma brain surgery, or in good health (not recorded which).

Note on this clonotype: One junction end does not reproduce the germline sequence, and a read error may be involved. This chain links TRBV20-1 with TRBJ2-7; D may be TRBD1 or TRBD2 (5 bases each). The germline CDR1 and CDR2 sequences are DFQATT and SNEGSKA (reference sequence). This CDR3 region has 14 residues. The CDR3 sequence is CSALNRDRPYGQYF. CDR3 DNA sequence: TGCAGTGCACTCAACCGGGACCGTCCCTACGGGCAGTACTTC.

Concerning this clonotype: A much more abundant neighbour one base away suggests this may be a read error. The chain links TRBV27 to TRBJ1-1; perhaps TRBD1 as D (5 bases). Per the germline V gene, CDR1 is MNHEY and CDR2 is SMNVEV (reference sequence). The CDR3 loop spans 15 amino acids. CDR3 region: CASSSLRQTNTEALF. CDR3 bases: TGTGCCAGCAGTTCACTTAGACAGACGAACACTGAAGCTTTATTT.

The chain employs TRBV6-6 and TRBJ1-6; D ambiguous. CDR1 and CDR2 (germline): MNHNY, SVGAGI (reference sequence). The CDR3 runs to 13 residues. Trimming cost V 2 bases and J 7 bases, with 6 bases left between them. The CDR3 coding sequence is TGTGCCAGCAGTTACATGGGGAATTCACCCCTCCACTTT. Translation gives CASSYMGNSPLHF.

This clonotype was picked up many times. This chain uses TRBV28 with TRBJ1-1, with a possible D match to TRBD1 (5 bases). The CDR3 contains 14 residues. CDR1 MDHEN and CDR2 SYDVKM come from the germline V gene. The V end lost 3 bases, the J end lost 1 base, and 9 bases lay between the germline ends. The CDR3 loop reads CASSFGTRNTEAFF. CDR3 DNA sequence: TGTGCCAGCAGTTTTGGGACGAGGAACACTGAAGCTTTCTTT.

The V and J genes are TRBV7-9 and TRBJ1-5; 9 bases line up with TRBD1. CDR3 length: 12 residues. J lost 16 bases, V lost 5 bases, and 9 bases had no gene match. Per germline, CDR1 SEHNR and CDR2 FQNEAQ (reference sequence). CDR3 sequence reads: CASSAGQGTIHF. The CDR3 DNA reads TGTGCCAGCAGCGCGGGACAGGGAACGATACATTTT.

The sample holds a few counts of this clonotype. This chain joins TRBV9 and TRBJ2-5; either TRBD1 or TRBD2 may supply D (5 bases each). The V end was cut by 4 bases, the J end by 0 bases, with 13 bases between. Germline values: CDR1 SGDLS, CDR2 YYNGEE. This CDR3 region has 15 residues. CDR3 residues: CASSFAGTDQETQYF. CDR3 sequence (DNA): TGTGCCAGCAGCTTTGCCGGGACGGACCAAGAGACCCAGTACTTC.

The CDR3 reads CASSFGMNTEAFF. In DNA, the CDR3 is TGTGCCAGCAGCTTTGGAATGAACACTGAAGCTTTCTTT. The chain has TRBV7-2 and TRBJ1-1; D unresolved. The CDR3 totals 13 residues. V was pared by 3 bases and J by 0 bases, with 5 bases between. Germline V CDR1 and CDR2: SGHTA, FQGNSA.

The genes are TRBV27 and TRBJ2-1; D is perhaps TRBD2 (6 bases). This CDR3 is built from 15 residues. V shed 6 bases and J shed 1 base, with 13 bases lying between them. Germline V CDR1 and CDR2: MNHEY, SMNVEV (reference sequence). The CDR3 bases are TGTGCCAGCAGCATCGGACTAAGATCCTACAATGAGCAGTTCTTC. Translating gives CASSIGLRSYNEQFF.

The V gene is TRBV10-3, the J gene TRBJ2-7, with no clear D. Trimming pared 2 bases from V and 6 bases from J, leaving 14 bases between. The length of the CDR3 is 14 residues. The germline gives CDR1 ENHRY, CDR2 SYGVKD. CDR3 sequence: CAISEHTAGPEQYF. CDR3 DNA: TGTGCCATCAGTGAGCACACCGCTGGGCCCGAGCAGTACTTC.

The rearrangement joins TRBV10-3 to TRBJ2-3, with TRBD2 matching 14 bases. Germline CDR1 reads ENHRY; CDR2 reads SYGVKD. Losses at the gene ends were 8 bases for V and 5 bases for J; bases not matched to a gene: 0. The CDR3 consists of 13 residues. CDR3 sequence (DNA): TGTGCCATCGGACTAGCGGGAGGAGATACGCAGTATTTT. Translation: CAIGLAGGDTQYF.

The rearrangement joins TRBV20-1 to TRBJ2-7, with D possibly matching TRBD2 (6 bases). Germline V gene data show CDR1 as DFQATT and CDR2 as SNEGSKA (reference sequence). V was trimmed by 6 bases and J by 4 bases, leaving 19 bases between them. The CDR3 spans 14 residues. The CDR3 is CSAQTPRGSYEQYF. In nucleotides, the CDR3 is TGCAGTGCCCAAACTCCCCGGGGGTCTTACGAGCAGTACTTC.

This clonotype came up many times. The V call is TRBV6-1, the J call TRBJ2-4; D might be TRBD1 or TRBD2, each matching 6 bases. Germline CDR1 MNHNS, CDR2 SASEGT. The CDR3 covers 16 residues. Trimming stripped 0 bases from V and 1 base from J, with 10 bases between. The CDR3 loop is CASSEAWGAAKNIQYF. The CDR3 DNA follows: TGTGCCAGCAGTGAAGCGTGGGGGGCCGCCAAAAACATTCAGTACTTC.

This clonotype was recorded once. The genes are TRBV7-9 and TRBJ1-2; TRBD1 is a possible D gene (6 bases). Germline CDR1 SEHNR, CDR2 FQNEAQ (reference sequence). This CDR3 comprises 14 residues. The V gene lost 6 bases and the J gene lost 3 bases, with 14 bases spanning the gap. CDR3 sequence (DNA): TGTGCCAGCAGAGGGCCAGGGGACCACTATGGCTACACCTTC. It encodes CASRGPGDHYGYTF. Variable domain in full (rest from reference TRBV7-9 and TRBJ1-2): DTGVSQNPRHKITKRGQNVTFRCDPISEHNRLYWYRQTLGQGPEFLTYFQNEAQLEKSRLLSDRFSAERPKGSFSTLEIQRTEQGDSAMYLCASRGPGDHYGYTFGSGTRLTVV.

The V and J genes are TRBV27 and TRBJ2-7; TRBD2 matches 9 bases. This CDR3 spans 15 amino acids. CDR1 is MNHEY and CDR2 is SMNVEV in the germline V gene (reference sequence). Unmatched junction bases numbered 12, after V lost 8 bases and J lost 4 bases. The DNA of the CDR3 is TGTGCCAGCGGTATACCTAGCGGGAAATGGTACGAGCAGTACTTC. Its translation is CASGIPSGKWYEQYF.

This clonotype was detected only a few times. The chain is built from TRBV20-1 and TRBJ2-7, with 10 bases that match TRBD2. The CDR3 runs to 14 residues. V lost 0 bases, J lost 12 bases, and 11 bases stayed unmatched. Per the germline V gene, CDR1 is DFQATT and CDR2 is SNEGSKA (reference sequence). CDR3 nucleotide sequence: TGCAGTGCTAGAGAAACTAGCGGGACCGCCGGGGTGTACTTC. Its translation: CSARETSGTAGVYF.

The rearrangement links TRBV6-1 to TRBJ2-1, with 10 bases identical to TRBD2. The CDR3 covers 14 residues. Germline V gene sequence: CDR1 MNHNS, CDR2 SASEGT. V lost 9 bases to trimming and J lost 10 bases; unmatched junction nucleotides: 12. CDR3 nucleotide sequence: TGTGCCAGTAGTATATTAGCGGGGGGCCCCGAGCAGTTCTTC. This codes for CASSILAGGPEQFF.

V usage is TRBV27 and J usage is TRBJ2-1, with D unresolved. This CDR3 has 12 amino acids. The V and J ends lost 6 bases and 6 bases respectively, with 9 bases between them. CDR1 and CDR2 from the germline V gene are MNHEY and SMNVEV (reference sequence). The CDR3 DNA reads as TGTGCCAGCAGACTCGGGCCCAATGAGCAGTTCTTC. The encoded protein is CASRLGPNEQFF.

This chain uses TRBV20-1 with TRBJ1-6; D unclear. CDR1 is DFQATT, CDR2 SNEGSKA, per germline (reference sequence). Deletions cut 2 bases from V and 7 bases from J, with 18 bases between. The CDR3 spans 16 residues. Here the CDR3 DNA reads TGCAGTGCTAGATTCGGCAGCTACTCCGCAAATTCACCCCTCCACTTT. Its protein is CSARFGSYSANSPLHF.

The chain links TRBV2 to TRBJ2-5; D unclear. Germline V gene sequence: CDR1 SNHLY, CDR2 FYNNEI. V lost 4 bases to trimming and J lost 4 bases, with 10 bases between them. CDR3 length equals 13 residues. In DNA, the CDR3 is TGTGCCAGCAGTGGTTGGCAGAGAGAGACCCAGTACTTC. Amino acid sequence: CASSGWQRETQYF.

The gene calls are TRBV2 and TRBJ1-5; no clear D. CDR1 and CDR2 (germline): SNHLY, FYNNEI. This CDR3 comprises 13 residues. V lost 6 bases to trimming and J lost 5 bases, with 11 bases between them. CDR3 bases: TGTGCCAGCAGACGCCAGGAGCATCAGCCCCAGCATTTT. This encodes CASRRQEHQPQHF. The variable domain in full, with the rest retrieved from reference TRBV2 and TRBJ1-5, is EPEVTQTPSHQVTQMGQEVILRCVPISNHLYFYWYRQILGQKVEFLVSFYNNEISEKSEIFDDQFSVERPDGSNFTLKIRSTKLEDSAMYFCASRRQEHQPQHFGDGTRLSIL.